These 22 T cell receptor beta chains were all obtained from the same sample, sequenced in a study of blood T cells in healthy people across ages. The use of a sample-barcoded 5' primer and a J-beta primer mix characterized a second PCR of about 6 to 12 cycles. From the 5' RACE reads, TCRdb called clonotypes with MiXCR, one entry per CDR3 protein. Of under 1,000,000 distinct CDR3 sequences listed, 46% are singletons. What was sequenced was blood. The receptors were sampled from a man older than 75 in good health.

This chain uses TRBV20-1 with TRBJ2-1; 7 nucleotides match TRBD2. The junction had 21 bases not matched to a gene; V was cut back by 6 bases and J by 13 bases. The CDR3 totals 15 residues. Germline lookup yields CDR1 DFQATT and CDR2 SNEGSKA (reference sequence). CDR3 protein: CSAPSRLAGEKTQFF. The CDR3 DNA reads TGCAGTGCCCCATCAAGACTAGCTGGAGAGAAGACCCAGTTCTTC.

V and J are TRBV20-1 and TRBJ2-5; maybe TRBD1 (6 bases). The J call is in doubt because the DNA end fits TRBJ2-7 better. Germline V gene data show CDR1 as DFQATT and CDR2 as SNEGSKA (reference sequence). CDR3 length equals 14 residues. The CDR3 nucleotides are TGCAGTGCTCAAACTACAGGGCTCTGGAACGAGCAGTACTTC. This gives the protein CSAQTTGLWNEQYF.

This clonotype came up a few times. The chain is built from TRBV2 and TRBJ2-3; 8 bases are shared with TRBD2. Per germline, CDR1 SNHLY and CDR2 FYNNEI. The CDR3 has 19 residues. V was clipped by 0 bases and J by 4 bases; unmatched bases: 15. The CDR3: CASSEALRGQRERADTQYF. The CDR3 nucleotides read TGTGCCAGCAGTGAAGCGCTTCGTGGTCAGCGGGAGAGGGCAGATACGCAGTATTTT. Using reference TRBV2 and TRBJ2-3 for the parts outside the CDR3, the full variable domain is EPEVTQTPSHQVTQMGQEVILRCVPISNHLYFYWYRQILGQKVEFLVSFYNNEISEKSEIFDDQFSVERPDGSNFTLKIRSTKLEDSAMYFCASSEALRGQRERADTQYFGPGTRLTVL.

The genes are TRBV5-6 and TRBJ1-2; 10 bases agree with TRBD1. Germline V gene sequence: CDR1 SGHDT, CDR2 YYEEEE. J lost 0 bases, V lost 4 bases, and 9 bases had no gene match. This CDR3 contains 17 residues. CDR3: CASSPGTGDLTNYGYTF. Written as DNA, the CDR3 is TGTGCCAGCAGCCCCGGGACAGGGGACCTTACTAACTATGGCTACACCTTC.

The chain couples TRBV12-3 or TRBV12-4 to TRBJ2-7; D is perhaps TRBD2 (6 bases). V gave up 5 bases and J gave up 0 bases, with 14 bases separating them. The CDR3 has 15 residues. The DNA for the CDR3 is TGTGCCAGCAGTCCCCTGGCGGGGACCTCCTACGAGCAGTACTTC. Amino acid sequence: CASSPLAGTSYEQYF.

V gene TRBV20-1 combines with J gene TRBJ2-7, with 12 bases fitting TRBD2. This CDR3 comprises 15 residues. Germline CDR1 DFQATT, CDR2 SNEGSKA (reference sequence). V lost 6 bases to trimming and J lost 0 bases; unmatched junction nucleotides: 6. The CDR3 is CSAVGLAGISYEQYF. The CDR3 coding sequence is TGCAGTGCGGTTGGACTAGCGGGAATCTCCTACGAGCAGTACTTC.

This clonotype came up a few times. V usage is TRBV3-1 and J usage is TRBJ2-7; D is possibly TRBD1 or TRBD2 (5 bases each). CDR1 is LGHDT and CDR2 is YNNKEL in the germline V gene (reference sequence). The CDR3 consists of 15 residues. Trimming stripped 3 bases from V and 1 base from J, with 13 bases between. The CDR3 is CASSQIRDGSYEQYF. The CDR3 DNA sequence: TGTGCCAGCAGCCAGATCCGGGACGGATCCTACGAGCAGTACTTC.

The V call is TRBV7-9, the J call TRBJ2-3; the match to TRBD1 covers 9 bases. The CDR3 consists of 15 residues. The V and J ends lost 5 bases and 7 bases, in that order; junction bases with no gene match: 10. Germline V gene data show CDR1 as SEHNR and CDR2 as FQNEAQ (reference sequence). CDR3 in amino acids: CASSTRTGDWYTQYF. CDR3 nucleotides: TGTGCCAGCAGCACCCGGACAGGGGATTGGTATACGCAGTATTTT.

The CDR3 loop is CASSLEGGRALAETQYF. In DNA, the CDR3 is TGTGCCAGCAGCTTAGAAGGCGGGAGGGCCCTTGCTGAGACCCAGTACTTC. V gene TRBV7-2 combines with J gene TRBJ2-5; 9 positions match TRBD2. This CDR3 is 17 amino acids long. Per germline, CDR1 SGHTA and CDR2 FQGNSA. V shed 1 base and J 5 bases; nucleotides not matched to a gene: 11.

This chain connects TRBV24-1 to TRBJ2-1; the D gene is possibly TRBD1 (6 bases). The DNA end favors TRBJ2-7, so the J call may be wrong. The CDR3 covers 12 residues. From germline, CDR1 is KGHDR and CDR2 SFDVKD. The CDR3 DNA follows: TGTGCCACCAGGACAGGTGGCGATGAGCAGTACTTC. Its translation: CATRTGGDEQYF.

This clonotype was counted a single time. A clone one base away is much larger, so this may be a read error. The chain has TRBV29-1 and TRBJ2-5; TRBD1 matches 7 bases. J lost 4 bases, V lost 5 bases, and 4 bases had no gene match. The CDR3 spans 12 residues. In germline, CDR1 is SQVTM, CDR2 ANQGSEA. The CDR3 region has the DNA TGCAGCGTTCGAGGGGGCCGAGAGACCCAGTACTTC. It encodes CSVRGGRETQYF. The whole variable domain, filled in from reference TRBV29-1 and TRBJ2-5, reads SAVISQKPSRDICQRGTSLTIQCQVDSQVTMMFWYRQQPGQSLTLIATANQGSEATYESGFVIDKFPISRPNLTFSTLTVSNMSPEDSSIYLCSVRGGRETQYFGPGTRLLVL.

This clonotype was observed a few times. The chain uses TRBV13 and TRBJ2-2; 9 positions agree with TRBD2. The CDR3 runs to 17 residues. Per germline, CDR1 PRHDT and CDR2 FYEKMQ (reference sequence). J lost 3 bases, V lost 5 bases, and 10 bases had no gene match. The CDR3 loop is CASSLAVLAGHTGELFF. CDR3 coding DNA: TGTGCCAGCAGCCTCGCCGTACTAGCGGGTCACACCGGGGAGCTGTTTTTT.

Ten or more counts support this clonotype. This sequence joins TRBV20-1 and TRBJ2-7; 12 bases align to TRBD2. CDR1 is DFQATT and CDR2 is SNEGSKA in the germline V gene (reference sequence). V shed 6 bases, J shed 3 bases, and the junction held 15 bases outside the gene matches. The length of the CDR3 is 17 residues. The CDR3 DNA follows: TGCAGTGCCTACCCCCGACTAGCGGGAGAAACTCGCTACGAGCAGTACTTC. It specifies CSAYPRLAGETRYEQYF.

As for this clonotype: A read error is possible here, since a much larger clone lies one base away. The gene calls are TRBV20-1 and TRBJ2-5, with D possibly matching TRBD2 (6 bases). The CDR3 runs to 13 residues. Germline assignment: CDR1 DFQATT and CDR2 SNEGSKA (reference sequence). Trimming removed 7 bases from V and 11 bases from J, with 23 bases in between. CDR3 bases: TGCAGTGTCCGGCCTAGCGCTTACAATGAGCAGTACTTC. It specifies CSVRPSAYNEQYF.

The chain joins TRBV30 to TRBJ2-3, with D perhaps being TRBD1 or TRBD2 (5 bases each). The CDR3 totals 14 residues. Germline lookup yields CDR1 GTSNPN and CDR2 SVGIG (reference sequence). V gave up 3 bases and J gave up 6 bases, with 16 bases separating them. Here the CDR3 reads CAWRRDQERDTQYF. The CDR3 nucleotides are TGTGCCTGGAGGAGGGACCAGGAGCGGGATACGCAGTATTTT.

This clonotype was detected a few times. CDR3 sequence (DNA): TGCAGCGTCGCGACAGGGGGCCGAGGGGCCAACGTCCTGACTTTC. This encodes CSVATGGRGANVLTF. V and J are TRBV29-1 and TRBJ2-6; 10 bases line up with TRBD1. J gave up 4 bases and V 6 bases, and 6 bases lay outside the gene matches. Germline CDR1 reads SQVTM; CDR2 reads ANQGSEA. This CDR3 spans 15 amino acids.

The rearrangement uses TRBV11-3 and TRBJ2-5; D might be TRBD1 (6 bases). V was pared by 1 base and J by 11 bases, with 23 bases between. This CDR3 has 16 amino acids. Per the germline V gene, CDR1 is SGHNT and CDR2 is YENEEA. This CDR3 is CASSLVLFGQPNEQYF. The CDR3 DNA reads TGTGCCAGCAGCTTAGTTCTCTTCGGACAGCCCAATGAGCAGTACTTC.

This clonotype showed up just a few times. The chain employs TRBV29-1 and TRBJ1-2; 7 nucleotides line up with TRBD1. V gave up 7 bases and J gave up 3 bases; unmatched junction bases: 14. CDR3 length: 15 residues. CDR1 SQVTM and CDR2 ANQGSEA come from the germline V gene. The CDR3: CSAPQEGALHYGYTF. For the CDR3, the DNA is TGCAGCGCCCCCCAGGAGGGGGCGCTTCACTATGGCTACACCTTC.

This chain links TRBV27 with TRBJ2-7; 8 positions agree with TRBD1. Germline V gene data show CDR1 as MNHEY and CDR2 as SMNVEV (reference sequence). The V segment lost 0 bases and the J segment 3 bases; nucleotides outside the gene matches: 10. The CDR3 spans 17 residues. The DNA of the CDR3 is TGTGCCAGCAGTTTATCTCCCCACAGGGGGGAGCACTACGAGCAGTACTTC. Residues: CASSLSPHRGEHYEQYF.

The DNA of the CDR3 is TGTGCCAGCAGAGACGGGGACGGCACAGGGACTAGCAAAGAGACCCAGTTCTTC. Encoded protein: CASRDGDGTGTSKETQFF. This chain links TRBV2 with TRBJ2-1, with 9 positions matching TRBD2. Germline CDR1 and CDR2: SNHLY and FYNNEI. J was trimmed by 13 bases and V by 6 bases; bases with no gene match: 25. The CDR3 runs 18 residues.

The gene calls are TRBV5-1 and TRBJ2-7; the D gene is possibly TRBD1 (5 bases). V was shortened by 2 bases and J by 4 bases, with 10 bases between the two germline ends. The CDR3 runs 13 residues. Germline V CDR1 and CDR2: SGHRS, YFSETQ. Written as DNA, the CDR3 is TGCGCCAGCAGCTTCCAGACAGAATACGAGCAGTACGTC. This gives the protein CASSFQTEYEQYV.

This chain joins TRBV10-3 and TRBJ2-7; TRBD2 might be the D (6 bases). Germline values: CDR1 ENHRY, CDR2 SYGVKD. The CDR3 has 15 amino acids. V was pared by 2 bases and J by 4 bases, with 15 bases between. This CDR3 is CAISERGVSPYEQYF. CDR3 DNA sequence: TGTGCCATCAGTGAGCGCGGGGTGTCCCCGTACGAGCAGTACTTC.